The source of this TCR beta chain is a study of shared clonotypes between healthy human individuals. Study-wide background: The cohort had a couple of women and a few men, ages 18 to 49.

Data came from immunoSEQ multiplex PCR; TCRdb stores just in-frame clones and leaves some out. The data hold 2,100,000 or so clones, with approximately 96% observed a single time. In the CD4+ fraction, cells were divided into CD45RA+ naive and CD45RA-negative memory subsets. Trimming cost V 8 bases and J 3 bases, with 17 bases left between them. The germline V gene encodes CDR1 MGHDK and CDR2 SYGVNS. CDR3 size: 15 residues. V usage is TRBV25-1 and J usage is TRBJ2-1, with a tentative D call TRBD2 (5 bases). Sequenced sample: naive CD4+ T cells sorted from blood. Subset defined: CD45RA+ positively selected. The receptor was derived from a man younger than 30 in good health. The CDR3 sequence is CASSLGATFYNEQFF. CDR3 nucleotides: TGTGCCAGCTCCCTGGGAGCGACTTTCTACAATGAGCAGTTCTTC.